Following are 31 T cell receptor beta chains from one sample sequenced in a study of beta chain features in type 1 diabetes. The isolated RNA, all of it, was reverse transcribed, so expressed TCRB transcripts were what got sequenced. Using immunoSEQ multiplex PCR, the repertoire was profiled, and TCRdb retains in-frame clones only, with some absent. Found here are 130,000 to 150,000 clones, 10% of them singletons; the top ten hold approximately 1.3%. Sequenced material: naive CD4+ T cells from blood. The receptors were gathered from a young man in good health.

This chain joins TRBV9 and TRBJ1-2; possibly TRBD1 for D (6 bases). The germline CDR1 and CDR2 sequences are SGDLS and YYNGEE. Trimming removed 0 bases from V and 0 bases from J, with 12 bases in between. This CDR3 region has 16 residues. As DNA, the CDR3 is TGTGCCAGCAGCGTAGATTGGGGGCCCGCTAACTATGGCTACACCTTC. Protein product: CASSVDWGPANYGYTF.

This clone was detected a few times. CDR3 region: CASSRENYTF. The DNA for the CDR3 is TGTGCCAGCAGCAGGGAAAACTACACCTTC. The chain uses TRBV28 and TRBJ1-2, with D perhaps matching TRBD1 (5 bases). The germline V gene has CDR1 MDHEN and CDR2 SYDVKM. The CDR3 has 10 amino acids. V was shortened by 6 bases and J by 10 bases, with 9 bases between the two germline ends.

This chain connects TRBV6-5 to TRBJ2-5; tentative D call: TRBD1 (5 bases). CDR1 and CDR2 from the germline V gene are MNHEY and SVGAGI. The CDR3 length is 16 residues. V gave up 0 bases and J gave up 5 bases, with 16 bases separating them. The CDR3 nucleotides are TGTGCCAGCAGTTACTCGAATGGCAGGGCTCAGGAGACCCAGTACTTC. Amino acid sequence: CASSYSNGRAQETQYF.

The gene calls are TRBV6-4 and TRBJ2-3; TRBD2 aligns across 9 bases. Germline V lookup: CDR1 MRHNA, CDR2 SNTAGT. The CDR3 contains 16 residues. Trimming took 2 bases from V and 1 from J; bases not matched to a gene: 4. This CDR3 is CASSDVVAGGTDTQYF. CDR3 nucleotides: TGTGCCAGCAGTGACGTGGTAGCGGGGGGCACAGATACGCAGTATTTT.

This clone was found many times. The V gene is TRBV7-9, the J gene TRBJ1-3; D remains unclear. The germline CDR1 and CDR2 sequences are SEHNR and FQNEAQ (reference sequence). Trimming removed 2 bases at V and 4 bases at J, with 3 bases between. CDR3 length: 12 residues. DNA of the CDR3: TGTGCCAGCAGCTTAAGCGGAAACACCATATATTTT. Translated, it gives CASSLSGNTIYF.

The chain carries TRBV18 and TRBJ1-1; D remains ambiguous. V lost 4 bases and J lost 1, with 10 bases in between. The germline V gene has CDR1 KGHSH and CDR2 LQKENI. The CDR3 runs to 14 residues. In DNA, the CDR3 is TGTGCCAGCTCACGAGGGTTAGGGAACACTGAAGCTTTCTTT. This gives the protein CASSRGLGNTEAFF.

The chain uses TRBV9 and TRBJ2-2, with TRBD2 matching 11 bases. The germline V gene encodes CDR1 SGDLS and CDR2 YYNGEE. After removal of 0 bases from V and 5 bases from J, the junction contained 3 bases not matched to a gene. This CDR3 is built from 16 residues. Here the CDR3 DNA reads TGTGCCAGCAGCGTAGGGGCTAGCGGGGGGACCGGGGAGCTGTTTTTT. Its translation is CASSVGASGGTGELFF.

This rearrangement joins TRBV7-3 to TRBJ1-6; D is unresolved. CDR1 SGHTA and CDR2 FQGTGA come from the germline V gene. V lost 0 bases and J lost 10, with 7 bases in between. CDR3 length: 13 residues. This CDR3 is CASSLTHGSPLHF. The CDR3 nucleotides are TGTGCCAGCAGCTTAACCCACGGGTCACCCCTCCACTTT.

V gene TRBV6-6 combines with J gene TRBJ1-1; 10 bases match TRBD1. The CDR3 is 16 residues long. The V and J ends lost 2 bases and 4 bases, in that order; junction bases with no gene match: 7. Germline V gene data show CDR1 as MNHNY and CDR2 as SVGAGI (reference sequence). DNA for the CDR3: TGTGCCAGCAGTTACCGGGGGACAGGGGCGAGCACTGAAGCTTTCTTT. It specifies CASSYRGTGASTEAFF.

The CDR3, as DNA: TGTGCCAGCAGCTTGGGGGGGAACACCGGGGAGCTGTTTTTT. Amino acids: CASSLGGNTGELFF. The gene calls are TRBV11-2 and TRBJ2-2, with D maybe TRBD2 (6 bases). The germline V gene has CDR1 SGHAT and CDR2 FQNNGV. There are 14 residues in the CDR3. V shed 3 bases and J shed 1 base, with 6 bases lying between them. Using reference TRBV11-2 and TRBJ2-2 for the parts outside the CDR3, the full variable domain is EAGVAQSPRYKIIEKRQSVAFWCNPISGHATLYWYQQILGQGPKLLIQFQNNGVVDDSQLPKDRFSAERLKGVDSTLKIQPAKLEDSAVYLCASSLGGNTGELFFGEGSRLTVL.

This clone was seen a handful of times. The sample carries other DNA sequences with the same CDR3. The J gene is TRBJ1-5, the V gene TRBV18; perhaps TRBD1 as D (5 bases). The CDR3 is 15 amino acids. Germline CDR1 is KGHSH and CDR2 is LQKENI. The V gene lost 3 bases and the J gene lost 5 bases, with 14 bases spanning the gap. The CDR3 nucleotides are TGTGCCAGCTCACCGCTGCCAGGGAGGGATCAGCCCCAGCATTTT. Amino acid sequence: CASSPLPGRDQPQHF.

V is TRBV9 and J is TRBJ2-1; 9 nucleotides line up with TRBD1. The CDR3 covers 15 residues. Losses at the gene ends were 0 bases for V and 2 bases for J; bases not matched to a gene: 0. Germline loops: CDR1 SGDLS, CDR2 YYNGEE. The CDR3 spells CASSVGDRAYNEQFF. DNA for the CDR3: TGTGCCAGCAGCGTAGGGGACAGGGCCTACAATGAGCAGTTCTTC.

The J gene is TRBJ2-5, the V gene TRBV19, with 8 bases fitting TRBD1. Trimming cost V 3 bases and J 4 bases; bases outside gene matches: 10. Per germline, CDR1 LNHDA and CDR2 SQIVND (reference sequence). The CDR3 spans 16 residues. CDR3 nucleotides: TGTGCCAGTAGTATCATCTCAGGGGGCGTTGCAGAGACCCAGTACTTC. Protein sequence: CASSIISGGVAETQYF.

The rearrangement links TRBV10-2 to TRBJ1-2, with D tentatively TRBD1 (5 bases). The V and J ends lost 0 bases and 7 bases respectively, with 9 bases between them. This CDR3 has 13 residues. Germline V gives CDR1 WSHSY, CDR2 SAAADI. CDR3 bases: TGCGCCAGCAGTGAGTCAACAGGAATTGGCTACACCTTC. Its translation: CASSESTGIGYTF.

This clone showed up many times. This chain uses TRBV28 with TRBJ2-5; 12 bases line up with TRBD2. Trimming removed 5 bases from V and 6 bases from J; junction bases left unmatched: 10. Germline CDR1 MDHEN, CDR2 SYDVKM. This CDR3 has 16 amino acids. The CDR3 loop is CASSLPRLAGVQTQYF. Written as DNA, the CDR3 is TGTGCCAGCAGTCTTCCGAGACTAGCGGGGGTGCAGACCCAGTACTTC.

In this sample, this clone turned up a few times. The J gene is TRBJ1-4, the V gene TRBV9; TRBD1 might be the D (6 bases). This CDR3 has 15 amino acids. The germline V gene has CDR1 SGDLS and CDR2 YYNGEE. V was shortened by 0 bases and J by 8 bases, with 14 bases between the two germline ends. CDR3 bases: TGTGCCAGCAGCGTAGGCGGGGGCAGAGGAGAAAAACTGTTTTTT. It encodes CASSVGGGRGEKLFF.

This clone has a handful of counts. The CDR3 sequence: CASTTSGGAAGTGELFF. DNA for the CDR3: TGTGCCAGCACAACTAGCGGGGGGGCCGCGGGCACCGGGGAGCTGTTTTTT. The chain carries TRBV7-6 and TRBJ2-2; 13 nucleotides agree with TRBD2. The V gene end was trimmed by 7 bases and the J gene end by 4 bases; junction bases not matched to a gene: 9. This CDR3 has 17 residues. The germline CDR1 and CDR2 sequences are SGHVS and FNYEAQ.

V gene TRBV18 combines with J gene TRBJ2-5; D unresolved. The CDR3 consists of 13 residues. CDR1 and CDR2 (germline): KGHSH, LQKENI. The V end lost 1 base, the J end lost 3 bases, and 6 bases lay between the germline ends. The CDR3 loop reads CASSPRQEETQYF. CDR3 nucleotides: TGTGCCAGCTCACCACGACAAGAAGAGACCCAGTACTTC.

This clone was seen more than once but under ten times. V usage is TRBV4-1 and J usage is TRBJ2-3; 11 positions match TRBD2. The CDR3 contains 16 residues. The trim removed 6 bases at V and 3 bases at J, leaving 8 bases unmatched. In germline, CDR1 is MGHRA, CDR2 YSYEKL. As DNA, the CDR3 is TGCGCCAGCAGTCTTATAGCGGGGGGGCTTACAGATACGCAGTATTTT. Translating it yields CASSLIAGGLTDTQYF.

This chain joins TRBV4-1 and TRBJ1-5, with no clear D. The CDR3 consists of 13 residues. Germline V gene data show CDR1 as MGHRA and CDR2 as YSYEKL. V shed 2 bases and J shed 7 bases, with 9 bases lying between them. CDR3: CASSQNVQQPQHF. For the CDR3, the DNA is TGCGCCAGCAGCCAAAATGTACAGCAGCCCCAGCATTTT.

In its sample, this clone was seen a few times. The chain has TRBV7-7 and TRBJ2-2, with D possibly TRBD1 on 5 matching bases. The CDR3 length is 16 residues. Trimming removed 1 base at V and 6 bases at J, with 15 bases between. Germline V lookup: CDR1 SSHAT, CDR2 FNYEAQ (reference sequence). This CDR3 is CASSLVADNIPGELFF. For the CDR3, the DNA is TGTGCCAGCAGCTTAGTGGCGGACAATATTCCCGGGGAGCTGTTTTTT.

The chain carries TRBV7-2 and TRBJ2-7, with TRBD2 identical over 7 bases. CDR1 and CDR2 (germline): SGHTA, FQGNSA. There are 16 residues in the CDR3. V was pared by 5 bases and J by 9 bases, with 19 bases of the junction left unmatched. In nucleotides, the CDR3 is TGTGCCAGCAGCCCCGGGGTCGGCGGGGGTTTCCTACGGCAGTACTTC. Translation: CASSPGVGGGFLRQYF.

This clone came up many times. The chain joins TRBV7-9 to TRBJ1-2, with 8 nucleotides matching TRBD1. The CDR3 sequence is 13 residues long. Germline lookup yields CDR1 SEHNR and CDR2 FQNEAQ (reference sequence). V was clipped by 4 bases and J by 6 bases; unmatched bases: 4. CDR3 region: CASSSRTGNGYTF. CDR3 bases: TGTGCCAGCAGCTCCCGGACAGGGAATGGCTACACCTTC.

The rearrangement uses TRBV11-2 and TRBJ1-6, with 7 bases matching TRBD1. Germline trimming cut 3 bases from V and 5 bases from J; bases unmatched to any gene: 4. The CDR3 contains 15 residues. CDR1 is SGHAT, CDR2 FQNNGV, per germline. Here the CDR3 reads CASSFYRGNNSPLHF. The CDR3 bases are TGTGCCAGCAGCTTTTACAGGGGCAATAATTCACCCCTCCACTTT.

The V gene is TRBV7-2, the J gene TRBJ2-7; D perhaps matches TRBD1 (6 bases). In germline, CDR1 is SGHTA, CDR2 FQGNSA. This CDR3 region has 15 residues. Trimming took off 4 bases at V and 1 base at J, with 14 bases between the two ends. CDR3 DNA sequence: TGTGCCAGCAGCTCGTCCGGGACAAGTTCCTACGAGCAGTACTTC. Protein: CASSSSGTSSYEQYF.

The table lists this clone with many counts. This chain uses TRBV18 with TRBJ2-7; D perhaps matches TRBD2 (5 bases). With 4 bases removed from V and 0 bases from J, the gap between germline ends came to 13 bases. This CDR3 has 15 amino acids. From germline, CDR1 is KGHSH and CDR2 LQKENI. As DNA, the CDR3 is TGTGCCAGCTCACGGGGAGCGGATTTCTCCTACGAGCAGTACTTC. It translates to CASSRGADFSYEQYF.

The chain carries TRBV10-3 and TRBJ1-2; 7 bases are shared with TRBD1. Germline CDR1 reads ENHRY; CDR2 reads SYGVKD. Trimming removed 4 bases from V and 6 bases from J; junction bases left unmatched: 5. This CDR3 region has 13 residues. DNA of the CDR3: TGTGCCATCAGTGGACAGGGCCAAGATGGCTACACCTTC. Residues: CAISGQGQDGYTF.

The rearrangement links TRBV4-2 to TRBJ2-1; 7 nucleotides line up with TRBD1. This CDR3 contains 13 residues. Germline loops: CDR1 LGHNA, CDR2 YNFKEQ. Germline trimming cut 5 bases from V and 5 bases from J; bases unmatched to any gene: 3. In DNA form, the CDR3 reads TGTGCCAGCAGCGGGGACAGCCACAATGAGCAGTTCTTC. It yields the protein CASSGDSHNEQFF.

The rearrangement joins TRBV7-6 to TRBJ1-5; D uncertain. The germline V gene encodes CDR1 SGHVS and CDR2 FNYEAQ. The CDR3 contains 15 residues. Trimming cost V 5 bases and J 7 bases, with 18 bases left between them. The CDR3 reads CASSARPPPEQPQHF. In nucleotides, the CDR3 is TGTGCCAGCAGCGCGCGGCCTCCACCGGAGCAGCCCCAGCATTTT. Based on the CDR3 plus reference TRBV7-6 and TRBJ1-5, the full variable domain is GAGVSQSPRYKVTKRGQDVALRCDPISGHVSLYWYRQALGQGPEFLTYFNYEAQQDKSGLPNDRFSAERPEGSISTLTIQRTEQRDSAMYRCASSARPPPEQPQHFGDGTRLSIL.

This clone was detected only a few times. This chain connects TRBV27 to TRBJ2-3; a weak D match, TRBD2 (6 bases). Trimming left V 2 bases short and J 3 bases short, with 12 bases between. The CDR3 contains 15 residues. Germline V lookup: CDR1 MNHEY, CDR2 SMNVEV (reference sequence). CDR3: CASSLLLGGTDTQYF. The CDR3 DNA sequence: TGTGCCAGCAGTTTACTCCTTGGGGGGACAGATACGCAGTATTTT.

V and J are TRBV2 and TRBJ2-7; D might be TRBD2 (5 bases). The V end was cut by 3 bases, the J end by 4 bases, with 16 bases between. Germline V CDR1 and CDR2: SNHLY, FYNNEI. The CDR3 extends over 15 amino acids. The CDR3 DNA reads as TGTGCCAGCAGTGATTTTGAGGCTAGCACGTACGAGCAGTACTTC. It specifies CASSDFEASTYEQYF.